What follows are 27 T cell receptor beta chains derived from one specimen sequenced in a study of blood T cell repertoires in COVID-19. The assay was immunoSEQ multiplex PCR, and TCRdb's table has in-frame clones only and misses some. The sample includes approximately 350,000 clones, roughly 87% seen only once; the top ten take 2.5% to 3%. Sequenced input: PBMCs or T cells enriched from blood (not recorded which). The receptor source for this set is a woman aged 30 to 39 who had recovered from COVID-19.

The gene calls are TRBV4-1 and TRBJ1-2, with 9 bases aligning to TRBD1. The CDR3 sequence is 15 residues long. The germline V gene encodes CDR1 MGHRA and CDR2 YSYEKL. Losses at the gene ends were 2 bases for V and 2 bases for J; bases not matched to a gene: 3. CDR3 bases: TGCGCCAGCAGCCAAACCGGGACAGGGAACTATGGCTACACCTTC. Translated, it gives CASSQTGTGNYGYTF.

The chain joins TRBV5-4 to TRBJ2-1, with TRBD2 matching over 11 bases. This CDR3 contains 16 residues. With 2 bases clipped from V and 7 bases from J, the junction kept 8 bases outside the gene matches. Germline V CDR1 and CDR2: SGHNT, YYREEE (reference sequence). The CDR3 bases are TGTGCCAGCAGCTTAAATAGCGGGGGGGCCTTTAATGAGCAGTTCTTC. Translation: CASSLNSGGAFNEQFF. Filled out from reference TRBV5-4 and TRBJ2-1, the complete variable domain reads ETGVTQSPTHLIKTRGQQVTLRCSSQSGHNTVSWYQQALGQGPQFIFQYYREEENGRGNFPPRFSGLQFPNYSSELNVNALELDDSALYLCASSLNSGGAFNEQFFGPGTRLTVL.

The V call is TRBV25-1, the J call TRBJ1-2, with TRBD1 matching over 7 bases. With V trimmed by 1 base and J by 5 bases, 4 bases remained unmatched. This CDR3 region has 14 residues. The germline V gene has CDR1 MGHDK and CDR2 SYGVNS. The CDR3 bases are TGTGCCAGCAGTGAATCCGGGACAGAGTATGGCTACACCTTC. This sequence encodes CASSESGTEYGYTF.

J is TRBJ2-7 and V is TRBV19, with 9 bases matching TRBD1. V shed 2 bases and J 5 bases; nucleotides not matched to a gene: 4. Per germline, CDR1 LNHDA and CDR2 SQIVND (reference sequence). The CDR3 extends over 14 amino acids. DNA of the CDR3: TGTGCCAGTAGTATACGACAGGGGGTCCACGAGCAGTACTTC. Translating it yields CASSIRQGVHEQYF.

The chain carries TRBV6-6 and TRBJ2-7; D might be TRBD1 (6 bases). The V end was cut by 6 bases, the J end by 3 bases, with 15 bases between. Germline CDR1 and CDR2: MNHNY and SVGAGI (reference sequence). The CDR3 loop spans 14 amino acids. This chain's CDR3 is CASRGPGQIYEQYF. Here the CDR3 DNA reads TGTGCCAGCAGGGGCCCCGGACAGATCTACGAGCAGTACTTC.

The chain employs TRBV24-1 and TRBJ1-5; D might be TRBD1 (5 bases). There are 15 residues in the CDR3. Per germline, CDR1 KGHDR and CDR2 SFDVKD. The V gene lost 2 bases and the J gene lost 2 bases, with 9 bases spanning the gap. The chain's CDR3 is CATSDWSGGNQPQHF. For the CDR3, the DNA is TGTGCCACCAGTGATTGGTCGGGGGGCAATCAGCCCCAGCATTTT.

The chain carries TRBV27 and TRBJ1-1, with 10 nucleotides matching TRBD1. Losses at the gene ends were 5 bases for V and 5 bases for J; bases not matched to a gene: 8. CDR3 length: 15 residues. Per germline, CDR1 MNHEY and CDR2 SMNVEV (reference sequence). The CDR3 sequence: CASSHSGQGKTEAFF. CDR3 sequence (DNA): TGTGCCAGCAGTCACTCGGGACAGGGGAAAACTGAAGCTTTCTTT.

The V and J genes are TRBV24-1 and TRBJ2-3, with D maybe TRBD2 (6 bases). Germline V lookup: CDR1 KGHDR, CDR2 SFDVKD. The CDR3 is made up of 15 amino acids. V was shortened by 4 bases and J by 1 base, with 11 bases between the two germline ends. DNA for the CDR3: TGTGCCACCAGTGAATCGGGGGACCGCACAGATACGCAGTATTTT. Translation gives CATSESGDRTDTQYF.

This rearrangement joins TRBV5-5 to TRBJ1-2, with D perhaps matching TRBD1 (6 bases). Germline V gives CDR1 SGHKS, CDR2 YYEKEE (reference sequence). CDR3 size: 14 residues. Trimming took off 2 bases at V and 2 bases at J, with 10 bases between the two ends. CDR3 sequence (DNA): TGTGCCAGCAGCTTAGGACAGAACAACTATGGCTACACCTTC. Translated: CASSLGQNNYGYTF.

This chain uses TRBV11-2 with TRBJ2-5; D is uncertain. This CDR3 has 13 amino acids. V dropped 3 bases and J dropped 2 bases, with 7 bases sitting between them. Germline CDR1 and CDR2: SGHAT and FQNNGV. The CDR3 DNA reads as TGTGCCAGCAGCTTCGTAGCTCAAGAGACCCAGTACTTC. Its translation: CASSFVAQETQYF.

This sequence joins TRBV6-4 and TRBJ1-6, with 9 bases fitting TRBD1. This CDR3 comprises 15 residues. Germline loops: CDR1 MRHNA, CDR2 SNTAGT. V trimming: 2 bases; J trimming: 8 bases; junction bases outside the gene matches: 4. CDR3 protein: CASSDGQGSYSPLHF. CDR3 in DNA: TGTGCCAGCAGTGACGGACAGGGGAGTTATTCACCCCTCCACTTT.

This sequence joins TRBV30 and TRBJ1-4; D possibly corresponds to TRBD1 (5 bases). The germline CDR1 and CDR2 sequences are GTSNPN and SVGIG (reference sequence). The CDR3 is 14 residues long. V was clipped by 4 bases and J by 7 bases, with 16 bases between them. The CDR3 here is CAWKKAGFSEKLFF. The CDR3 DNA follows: TGTGCCTGGAAAAAGGCAGGGTTTTCTGAAAAACTGTTTTTT.

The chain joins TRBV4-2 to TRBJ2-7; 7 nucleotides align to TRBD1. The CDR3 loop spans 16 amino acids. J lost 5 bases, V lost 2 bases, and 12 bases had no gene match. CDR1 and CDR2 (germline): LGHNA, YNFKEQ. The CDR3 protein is CASSQLGQNPANEQYF. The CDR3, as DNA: TGTGCCAGCAGCCAATTGGGACAGAACCCCGCCAACGAGCAGTACTTC.

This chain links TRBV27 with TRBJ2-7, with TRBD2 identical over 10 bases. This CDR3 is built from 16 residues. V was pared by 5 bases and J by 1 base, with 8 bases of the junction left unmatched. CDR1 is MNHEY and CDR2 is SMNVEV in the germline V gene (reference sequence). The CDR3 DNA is TGTGCCAGCAGTCTCTTAGCGGGAGGCTCTTCCTACGAGCAGTACTTC. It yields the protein CASSLLAGGSSYEQYF.

The CDR3 nucleotides are TGTGCCAGCAGCTTAGGGGCAGGTGAAGCTTTCTTT. Encoded protein: CASSLGAGEAFF. The rearrangement joins TRBV11-3 to TRBJ1-1; D uncertain. The V and J ends lost 1 base and 7 bases respectively, with 7 bases between them. The CDR3 extends over 12 amino acids. Germline-derived CDR1 and CDR2 are SGHNT and YENEEA.

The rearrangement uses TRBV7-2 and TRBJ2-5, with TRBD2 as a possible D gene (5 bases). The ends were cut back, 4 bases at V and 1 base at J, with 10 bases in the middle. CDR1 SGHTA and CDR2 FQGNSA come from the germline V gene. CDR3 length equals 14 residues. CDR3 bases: TGTGCCAGCAGCTCACCGGGATCCCAAGAGACCCAGTACTTC. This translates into CASSSPGSQETQYF.

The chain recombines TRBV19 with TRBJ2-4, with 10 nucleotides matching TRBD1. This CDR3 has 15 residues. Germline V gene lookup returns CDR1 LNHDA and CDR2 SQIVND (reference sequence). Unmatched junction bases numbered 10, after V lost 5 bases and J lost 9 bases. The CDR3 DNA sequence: TGTGCCAGTAGTTTCCAGCGGGACAGGGGAAGCATTCAGTACTTC. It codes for CASSFQRDRGSIQYF.

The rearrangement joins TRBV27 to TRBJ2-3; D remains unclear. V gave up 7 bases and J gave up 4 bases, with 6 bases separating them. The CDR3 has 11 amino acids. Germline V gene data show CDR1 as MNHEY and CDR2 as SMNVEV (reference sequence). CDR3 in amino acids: CASTRADTQYF. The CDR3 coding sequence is TGTGCCAGCACCCGTGCAGATACGCAGTATTTT.

The CDR3: CASNNRLNTEAFF. For the CDR3, the DNA is TGTGCCAGTAATAACAGATTGAACACTGAAGCTTTCTTT. The rearrangement joins TRBV19 to TRBJ1-1; D not resolved. Germline V CDR1 and CDR2: LNHDA, SQIVND (reference sequence). V dropped 7 bases and J dropped 0 bases, with 9 bases sitting between them. The CDR3 spans 13 residues.

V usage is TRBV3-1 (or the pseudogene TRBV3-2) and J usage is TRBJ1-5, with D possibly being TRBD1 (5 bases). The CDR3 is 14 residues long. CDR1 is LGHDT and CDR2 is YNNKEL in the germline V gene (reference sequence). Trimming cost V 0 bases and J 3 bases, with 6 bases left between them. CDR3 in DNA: TGTGCCAGCAGCCAAGAAGGGGCCAATCAGCCCCAGCATTTT. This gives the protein CASSQEGANQPQHF.

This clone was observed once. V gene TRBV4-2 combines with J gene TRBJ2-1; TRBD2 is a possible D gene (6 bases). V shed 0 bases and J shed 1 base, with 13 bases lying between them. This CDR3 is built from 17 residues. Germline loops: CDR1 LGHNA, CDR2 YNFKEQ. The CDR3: CASSQDIDGGSYNEQFF. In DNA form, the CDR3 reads TGTGCCAGCAGCCAAGATATCGACGGGGGATCCTACAATGAGCAGTTCTTC.

DNA of the CDR3: TGTGCCAGCACTCGCGGTAAAGGGGGTGACGAGCAGTACTTC. As protein: CASTRGKGGDEQYF. This sequence joins TRBV9 and TRBJ2-7; possible D gene TRBD1, 6 bases. Looked up from germline, CDR1 is SGDLS and CDR2 is YYNGEE. Trimming took off 6 bases at V and 5 bases at J, with 18 bases between the two ends. The CDR3 length is 14 residues.

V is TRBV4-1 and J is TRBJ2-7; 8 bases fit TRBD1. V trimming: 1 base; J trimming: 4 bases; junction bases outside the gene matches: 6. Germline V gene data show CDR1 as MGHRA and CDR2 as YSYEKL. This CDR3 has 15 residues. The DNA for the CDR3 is TGCGCCAGCAGCCAAGTTAATCAGGGGGCATACGAGCAGTACTTC. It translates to CASSQVNQGAYEQYF.

DNA for the CDR3: TGTGCCAGCAGTTGGGCAGGGCAAGAGACCCAGTACTTC. Its protein product is CASSWAGQETQYF. The rearrangement uses TRBV2 and TRBJ2-5; tentatively, D is TRBD1 (5 bases). V gave up 5 bases and J gave up 2 bases, with 9 bases separating them. The CDR3 runs to 13 residues. Germline values: CDR1 SNHLY, CDR2 FYNNEI.

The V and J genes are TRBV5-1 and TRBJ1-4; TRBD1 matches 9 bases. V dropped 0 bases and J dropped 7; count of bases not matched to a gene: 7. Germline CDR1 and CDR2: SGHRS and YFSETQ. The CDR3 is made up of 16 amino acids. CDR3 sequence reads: CASSLGNRGQTEKLFF. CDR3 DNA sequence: TGCGCCAGCAGCTTGGGCAACAGGGGGCAGACTGAAAAACTGTTTTTT. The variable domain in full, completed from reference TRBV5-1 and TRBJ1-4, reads KAGVTQTPRYLIKTRGQQVTLSCSPISGHRSVSWYQQTPGQGLQFLFEYFSETQRNKGNFPGRFSGRQFSNSRSEMNVSTLELGDSALYLCASSLGNRGQTEKLFFGSGTQLSVL.

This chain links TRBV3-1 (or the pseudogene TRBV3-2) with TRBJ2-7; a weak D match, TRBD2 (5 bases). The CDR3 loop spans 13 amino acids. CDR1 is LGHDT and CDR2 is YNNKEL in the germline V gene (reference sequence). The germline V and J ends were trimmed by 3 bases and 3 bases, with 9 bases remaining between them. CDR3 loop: CASSQSGSYEQYF. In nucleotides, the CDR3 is TGTGCCAGCAGCCAGTCGGGAAGCTACGAGCAGTACTTC.

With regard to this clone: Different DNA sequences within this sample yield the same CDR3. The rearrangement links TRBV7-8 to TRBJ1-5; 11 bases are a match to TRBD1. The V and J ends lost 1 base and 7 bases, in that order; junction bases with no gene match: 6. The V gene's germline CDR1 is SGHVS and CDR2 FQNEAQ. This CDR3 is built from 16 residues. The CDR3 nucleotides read TGTGCCAGCAGCTTAGGAGGGACAGGGGGAGGACAGCCCCAGCATTTT. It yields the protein CASSLGGTGGGQPQHF.